Following are 9 T cell receptor beta chains from one sample sequenced in a study of blood T cell repertoires in COVID-19. Produced via immunoSEQ multiplex PCR; TCRdb's table is partial and in-frame only. The sample has some 110,000 clones, approximately 86% seen once; the top ten hold 7% to 9%. The sequencing input was peripheral blood. The receptors here all came from a human donor in a cohort sampled during active COVID-19.

The rearrangement uses TRBV24-1 and TRBJ1-5, with TRBD1 identical over 9 bases. With 3 bases clipped from V and 3 bases from J, the junction kept 11 bases outside the gene matches. CDR3 length: 18 amino acids. CDR1 is KGHDR, CDR2 SFDVKD, per germline. This CDR3 is CATSDGTGWNPNNQPQHF. Here the CDR3 DNA reads TGTGCCACCAGTGATGGGACAGGGTGGAACCCTAACAATCAGCCCCAGCATTTT.

This chain joins TRBV19 and TRBJ2-2, with 7 bases identical to TRBD1. There are 14 residues in the CDR3. CDR1 is LNHDA, CDR2 SQIVND, per germline (reference sequence). The V and J ends lost 10 bases and 0 bases, in that order; junction bases with no gene match: 5. The CDR3 sequence: CATYRGPNTGELFF. The CDR3 DNA reads TGTGCCACATACAGGGGCCCGAACACCGGGGAGCTGTTTTTT.

V usage is TRBV21-1 and J usage is TRBJ1-1; the listed D gene, TRBD1, was not tested against the DNA. TRBV21-1 is described as a pseudogene. The CDR3 has 15 residues. As DNA, the CDR3 is TGTGCCAGCAGCACGGACAGGGTCGTGGACACTGAAGCTTTCTTT. Translation gives CASSTDRVVDTEAFF.

The chain links TRBV5-1 to TRBJ1-4, with a possible D match to TRBD1 (6 bases). This CDR3 region has 18 residues. The germline V gene encodes CDR1 SGHRS and CDR2 YFSETQ. Trimming left V 0 bases short and J 0 bases short, with 15 bases between. DNA of the CDR3: TGCGCCAGCAGCTTGGCGACGACAGGAGTTGCAACTAATGAAAAACTGTTTTTT. Translation: CASSLATTGVATNEKLFF.

The J gene is TRBJ2-7, the V gene TRBV10-3, with TRBD2 identical over 12 bases. The CDR3 is 16 amino acids. The germline CDR1 and CDR2 sequences are ENHRY and SYGVKD. Germline trimming cut 3 bases from V and 4 bases from J; bases unmatched to any gene: 7. CDR3: CAISDSLTSGRYEQYF. The CDR3 nucleotides are TGTGCCATCAGTGACTCCCTCACTAGCGGGAGGTACGAGCAGTACTTC.

This chain connects TRBV6-5 to TRBJ1-1; no firm D call. The germline V gene encodes CDR1 MNHEY and CDR2 SVGAGI. This CDR3 is built from 15 residues. V was cut by 4 bases and J by 2 bases, with 14 bases left in between. CDR3 nucleotides: TGTGCCAGCAGTTCCCGGGGAGCAGGTAACACTGAAGCTTTCTTT. Its protein product is CASSSRGAGNTEAFF.

The chain links TRBV28 to TRBJ1-3; 8 bases are a match to TRBD1. Trimming cost V 2 bases and J 0 bases; bases outside gene matches: 9. The CDR3 is 18 residues long. The V gene's germline CDR1 is MDHEN and CDR2 SYDVKM. This CDR3 is CASSLTRTGSDSGNTIYF. In nucleotides, the CDR3 is TGTGCCAGCAGTTTAACCCGGACAGGGAGTGACTCTGGAAACACCATATATTTT. Together with reference TRBV28 and TRBJ1-3, the CDR3 gives the full variable domain: DVKVTQSSRYLVKRTGEKVFLECVQDMDHENMFWYRQDPGLGLRLIYFSYDVKMKEKGDIPEGYSVSREKKERFSLILESASTNQTSMYLCASSLTRTGSDSGNTIYFGEGSWLTVV.

The genes are TRBV6-5 and TRBJ2-4; the D gene is possibly TRBD2 (6 bases). Trimming took off 6 bases at V and 0 bases at J, with 12 bases between the two ends. This CDR3 comprises 15 residues. The germline CDR1 and CDR2 sequences are MNHEY and SVGAGI. CDR3 amino acids: CASSPRELAKNIQYF. Written as DNA, the CDR3 is TGTGCCAGCAGCCCCCGGGAGCTAGCCAAAAACATTCAGTACTTC.

V gene TRBV11-2 combines with J gene TRBJ1-6; perhaps TRBD1 as D (5 bases). V lost 4 bases and J 9 bases, leaving 10 bases between the germline ends. CDR1 and CDR2 from the germline V gene are SGHAT and FQNNGV. The CDR3 is 13 residues long. CDR3 loop: CASSYNRGSPLHF. The CDR3 bases are TGTGCCAGCAGCTACAATAGGGGTTCACCCCTCCACTTT.